This is a list of T cell receptor beta chains from one sample in a study of blood T cell repertoires in COVID-19. Measured with immunoSEQ multiplex PCR; TCRdb has only the in-frame clones, and not every one. The sample carries 180,000 or so clones, 87% recorded once. The sequencing sample was made of PBMCs or T cells enriched from blood (not recorded which). These receptors all come from a human donor with acute COVID-19. The donor label of this sample is uncertain. Both conserved end residues are part of each CDR3. D genes are given only for firm matches. Size tells how often a clone was seen (once, few, many) or the class of an expanded clone, and some rows leave it out.

cdr3_length,v_call,j_call,d_call,clone_size,cdr3_nt,cdr3_aa
12,TRBV18,TRBJ1-2,-,-,TGTGCCAGCTCACTCTTCAGGGATGGCTACACCTTC,CASSLFRDGYTF
16,TRBV3-1/TRBV3-2,TRBJ2-1,-,once,TGTGCCAGCAGCCAAGCAACTAGTGGGTCCCACAATGAGCAGTTCTTC,CASSQATSGSHNEQFF
15,TRBV7-9,TRBJ2-5,TRBD2,few,TGTGCCAGCAGCTTCGCGGGGGGGCCGGGGGAGACCCAGTACTTC,CASSFAGGPGETQYF
13,TRBV5-4,TRBJ2-5,-,-,TGTGCCAGCACCCAAGCCGGCCAAGAGACCCAGTACTTC,CASTQAGQETQYF
16,TRBV28,TRBJ1-1,TRBD1,-,TGTGCCAGCAGTTCCGGGACAGCGTTCATGAACACTGAAGCTTTCTTT,CASSSGTAFMNTEAFF
11,TRBV30,TRBJ1-4,TRBD1,-,TGTGCCGGACAGGGCGGTGAAAAACTGTTTTTT,CAGQGGEKLFF
14,TRBV7-3,TRBJ2-3,-,-,TGTGCCAGCAGCCCATGGGACACCTCAGATACGCAGTATTTT,CASSPWDTSDTQYF
13,TRBV2,TRBJ1-4,-,-,TGTGCCAGCAAGATAGGGGTTAATGAAAAACTGTTTTTT,CASKIGVNEKLFF
15,TRBV6-5,TRBJ2-5,TRBD2,-,TGTGCCAGCAGTTTAGGCGGGGGGAACCAAGAGACCCAGTACTTC,CASSLGGGNQETQYF
16,TRBV25-1,TRBJ1-5,-,many,TGTGCCAGCAGTTCCTCGTACGCAGGGGGCAATCAGCCCCAGCATTTT,CASSSSYAGGNQPQHF
15,TRBV27,TRBJ1-5,-,-,TGTGCCAGCCGACCTCAGGGGAATAGCAATCAGCCCCAGCATTTT,CASRPQGNSNQPQHF
14,TRBV6-2/TRBV6-3,TRBJ1-5,-,-,TGTGCCAGCAGTTCAGGGAATGGTAACCAGCCCCAGCATTTT,CASSSGNGNQPQHF
15,TRBV10-2,TRBJ2-5,-,-,TGCGCCAGCAGCACTATGGGGGCGGGGGCGGAGACCCAGTACTTC,CASSTMGAGAETQYF
13,TRBV7-2,TRBJ2-3,TRBD2,-,TGTGCCAGCAGCTTACCTAGCGGGGATACGCAGTATTTT,CASSLPSGDTQYF
13,TRBV14,TRBJ2-3,-,-,TGTGCCAGCAGCCAGGGGCAAGCAGATACGCAGTATTTT,CASSQGQADTQYF
14,TRBV7-2,TRBJ2-5,-,-,TGTGCCAGCAGCTTAAAGACGGGGAGAGAGACCCAGTACTTC,CASSLKTGRETQYF
16,TRBV3-1/TRBV3-2,TRBJ1-2,-,-,TGTGCCAGCAGCCAAGATCTGCGGCCCCTCGTCTATGGCTACACCTTC,CASSQDLRPLVYGYTF
20,TRBV3-1/TRBV3-2,TRBJ2-1,TRBD2,-,TGTGCCAGCAGCCAAGTTGCGACGGGGGGGTTCCTTAGCTCCTACAATGAGCAGTTCTTC,CASSQVATGGFLSSYNEQFF
17,TRBV7-2,TRBJ2-5,TRBD1,-,TGTGCCAGCAGCCCTCCGACCGGACAGGGGGGATACTTGGCCCAGTACTTC,CASSPPTGQGGYLAQYF
16,TRBV4-3,TRBJ1-3,-,-,TGCGCCAGCAGCGGCGGGTCGGAGGAGGCTGGAAACACCATATATTTT,CASSGGSEEAGNTIYF
16,TRBV4-1,TRBJ2-7,-,few,TGCGCCAGCAGCCATGGGCGGGTAGGGAGGTCCTACGAGCAGTACTTC,CASSHGRVGRSYEQYF
15,TRBV19,TRBJ2-2,-,-,TGTGCCAGTAGTATAGTAGCGGCGAACACCGGGGAGCTGTTTTTT,CASSIVAANTGELFF
16,TRBV27,TRBJ1-2,TRBD1,-,TGTGCCAGCAGTGCCATGACAGGGCCGACGCCTTATGGCTACACCTTC,CASSAMTGPTPYGYTF
14,TRBV27,TRBJ1-3,-,medium-sized,TGTGCCAGCAGTTCAGGGGTAGAAGGAAACACCATATATTTT,CASSSGVEGNTIYF
15,TRBV2,TRBJ2-2,TRBD2,-,TGTGCCAGCATGGTCGGGCGGGGGGAAACCGGGGAGCTGTTTTTT,CASMVGRGETGELFF
12,TRBV12-3/TRBV12-4,TRBJ1-2,-,-,TGTGCCAGCAGTCTACAGGGCTATGGCTACACCTTC,CASSLQGYGYTF
14,TRBV9,TRBJ2-3,-,-,TGTGCCAGCAGCGTCCTGGACTACTCAGATACGCAGTATTTT,CASSVLDYSDTQYF
13,TRBV30,TRBJ1-2,-,-,TGTGCCTGGAGTGTGTGGCAGGGCCATGGCTACACCTTC,CAWSVWQGHGYTF
18,TRBV11-3,TRBJ1-5,TRBD1,-,TGTGCCAGCAGGACGACAGGGGCCCATACCTGGAGCAATCAGCCCCAGCATTTT,CASRTTGAHTWSNQPQHF
13,TRBV11-2,TRBJ1-1,-,-,TGTGCCAGCAGCTTAATAAGGAGGCCTGAAGCTTTCTTT,CASSLIRRPEAFF
17,TRBV5-5,TRBJ2-3,TRBD2,-,TGTGCCAGCAGCTTCTACGGTAGCGGGGGGGCCGGGGATACGCAGTATTTT,CASSFYGSGGAGDTQYF
14,TRBV28,TRBJ2-2,-,-,TGTGCCAGCATCGGACAGCTAAACACCGGGGAGCTGTTTTTT,CASIGQLNTGELFF
14,TRBV7-3,TRBJ2-4,TRBD1,once,TGTGCCAGCAGCTTAACGGGACAGGGGGACATTCAGTACTTC,CASSLTGQGDIQYF
13,TRBV12-3/TRBV12-4,TRBJ1-2,-,-,TGTGCCAGCAGCCCGGGGAAGAACTATGGCTACACCTTC,CASSPGKNYGYTF
13,TRBV28,TRBJ2-1,-,-,TGTGCCAGCTTCTCCGGGGGGCCTAATGAGCAGTTCTTC,CASFSGGPNEQFF
13,TRBV4-3,TRBJ2-5,-,-,TGCGCCAGCAGCCAACGCAGGGAAGAGACCCAGTACTTC,CASSQRREETQYF
15,TRBV9,TRBJ1-1,-,-,TGTGCCAGCAGCGTAGAGGGGGAGATGAACACTGAAGCTTTCTTT,CASSVEGEMNTEAFF
14,TRBV15,TRBJ1-5,TRBD1,few,TGTGCCACCAGCACCTCAGGGGGCGTTCAGCCCCAGCATTTT,CATSTSGGVQPQHF
14,TRBV5-1,TRBJ1-5,TRBD1,-,TGCGCCAGCAGCAGACAGGGCGGCAATCAGCCCCAGCATTTT,CASSRQGGNQPQHF
13,TRBV12-3/TRBV12-4,TRBJ1-2,TRBD1,few,TGTGCCAGCAGACGACAGGGGGCGACGGGCTACACCTTC,CASRRQGATGYTF
16,TRBV4-3,TRBJ2-6,-,-,TGCGCCAGCAGCCGGAACAGGGTAGCCGGGGCCAACGTCCTGACTTTC,CASSRNRVAGANVLTF
14,TRBV19,TRBJ2-2,TRBD1,-,TGTGCCAGTTCCCCGACAGGGGGCTCCGGGGAGCTGTTTTTT,CASSPTGGSGELFF
17,TRBV11-2,TRBJ2-1,-,-,TGTGCCAGCAGCTTAGAATTTTGGACACTCACCTACAATGAGCAGTTCTTC,CASSLEFWTLTYNEQFF
16,TRBV30,TRBJ2-3,TRBD2,-,TGTGCCTGGAGTCCGGGACTATCCCTTTCCACAGATACGCAGTATTTT,CAWSPGLSLSTDTQYF
14,TRBV13,TRBJ2-1,-,-,TGTGCCAGCAGCTTAGCCACCGGGTGGAATGAGCAGTTCTTC,CASSLATGWNEQFF
15,TRBV2,TRBJ1-2,-,-,TGTGCCAGCAACGCTCCGGGAACGATTAACTATGGCTACACCTTC,CASNAPGTINYGYTF